Below, 6 T cell receptor beta chains from the same sample are listed, as sequenced in a study of immune evolution from preneoplasia to lung adenocarcinoma. Using immunoSEQ multiplex PCR, the repertoire was profiled, and TCRdb retains in-frame clones only, with some absent. Altogether roughly 5,000 clones are present, 76% being singletons, with the ten largest covering about 10%. Material for sequencing was FFPE minimally invasive lung adenocarcinoma tissue. The origin of the receptors is a person aged 55-85 years with lung adenocarcinoma.

The chain has TRBV5-4 and TRBJ2-7, with unresolved D. The CDR3 extends over 15 amino acids. With 4 bases removed from V and 0 bases from J, the gap between germline ends came to 14 bases. The germline gives CDR1 SGHNT, CDR2 YYREEE (reference sequence). CDR3: CASSLGSLGSYEQYF. As DNA, the CDR3 is TGTGCCAGCAGCCTGGGGTCTTTGGGCTCCTACGAGCAGTACTTC.

The chain joins TRBV10-3 to TRBJ1-1; tentative D call: TRBD1 (6 bases). This CDR3 has 14 residues. V gave up 11 bases and J gave up 3 bases, with 19 bases separating them. Germline values: CDR1 ENHRY, CDR2 SYGVKD. CDR3 protein: CAVTGEGVYTEAFF. CDR3 coding DNA: TGTGCCGTAACCGGGGAGGGGGTCTACACTGAAGCTTTCTTT.

This chain joins TRBV6-6 and TRBJ1-5; TRBD1 might be the D (5 bases). V lost 7 bases and J 7 bases, leaving 23 bases between the germline ends. Germline V gene lookup returns CDR1 MNHNY and CDR2 SVGAGI (reference sequence). The CDR3 extends over 16 amino acids. In DNA form, the CDR3 reads TGTGCCAGCAAGCAGGGCGGAAAGTCAGGCAGACAGCCCCAGCATTTT. Translating gives CASKQGGKSGRQPQHF.

V gene TRBV6-1 combines with J gene TRBJ2-3; 7 bases align to TRBD1. The CDR3 runs to 18 residues. Germline V lookup: CDR1 MNHNS, CDR2 SASEGT. The J segment lost 2 bases and the V segment lost 0 bases, leaving 11 bases of the junction unmatched. The chain's CDR3 is CASSEAGGAGPPTDTQYF. CDR3 sequence (DNA): TGTGCCAGCAGTGAAGCAGGGGGCGCTGGTCCCCCCACAGATACGCAGTATTTT.

V gene TRBV5-1 combines with J gene TRBJ1-2; TRBD1 agrees at 8 bases. The CDR3 spans 13 residues. Trimming took 5 bases from V and 8 from J; bases not matched to a gene: 8. CDR1 and CDR2 from the germline V gene are SGHRS and YFSETQ. DNA of the CDR3: TGCGCCAGCAGTTTGACAGGGGAAGGAGGCTACACCTTC. It specifies CASSLTGEGGYTF.

J is TRBJ2-3 and V is TRBV7-9; 11 bases fit TRBD1. Trimming removed 5 bases from V and 4 bases from J; junction bases left unmatched: 2. The CDR3 contains 14 residues. Germline CDR1 reads SEHNR; CDR2 reads FQNEAQ (reference sequence). Here the CDR3 DNA reads TGTGCCAGCAGCCCGGGACAGGGGGCAGATACGCAGTATTTT. This gives the protein CASSPGQGADTQYF.